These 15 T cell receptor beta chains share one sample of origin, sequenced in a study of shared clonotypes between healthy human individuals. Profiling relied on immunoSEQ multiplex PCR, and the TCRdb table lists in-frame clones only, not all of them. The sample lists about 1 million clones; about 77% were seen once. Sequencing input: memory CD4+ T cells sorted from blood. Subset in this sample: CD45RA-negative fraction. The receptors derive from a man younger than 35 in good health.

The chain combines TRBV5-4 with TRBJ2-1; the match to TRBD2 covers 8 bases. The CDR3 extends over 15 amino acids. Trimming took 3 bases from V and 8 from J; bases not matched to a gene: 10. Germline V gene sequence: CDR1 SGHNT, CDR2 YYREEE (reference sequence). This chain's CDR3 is CASSSSGLVAYEQFF. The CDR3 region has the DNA TGTGCCAGCAGCTCCTCGGGACTAGTTGCCTATGAGCAGTTCTTC. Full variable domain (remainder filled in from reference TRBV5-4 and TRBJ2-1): ETGVTQSPTHLIKTRGQQVTLRCSSQSGHNTVSWYQQALGQGPQFIFQYYREEENGRGNFPPRFSGLQFPNYSSELNVNALELDDSALYLCASSSSGLVAYEQFFGPGTRLTVL.

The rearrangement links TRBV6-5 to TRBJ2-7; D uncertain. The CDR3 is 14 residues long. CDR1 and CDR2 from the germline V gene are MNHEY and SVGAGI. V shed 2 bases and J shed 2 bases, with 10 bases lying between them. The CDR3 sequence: CASSYLADPYEQYF. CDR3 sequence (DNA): TGTGCCAGCAGTTACCTGGCAGACCCCTACGAGCAGTACTTC.

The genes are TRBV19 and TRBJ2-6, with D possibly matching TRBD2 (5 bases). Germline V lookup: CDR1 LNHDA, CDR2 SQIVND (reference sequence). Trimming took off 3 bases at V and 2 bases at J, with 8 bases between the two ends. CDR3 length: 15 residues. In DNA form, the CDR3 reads TGTGCCAGTAGTATGGGAGCGGCTGGGGCCAACGTCCTGACTTTC. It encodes CASSMGAAGANVLTF.

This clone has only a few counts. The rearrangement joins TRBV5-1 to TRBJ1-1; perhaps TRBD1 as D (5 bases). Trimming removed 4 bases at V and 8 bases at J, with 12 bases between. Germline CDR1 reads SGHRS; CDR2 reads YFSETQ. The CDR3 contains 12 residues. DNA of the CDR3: TGCGCCAGCAGCGCCTCGGGACTCGAAGCTTTCTTT. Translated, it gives CASSASGLEAFF.

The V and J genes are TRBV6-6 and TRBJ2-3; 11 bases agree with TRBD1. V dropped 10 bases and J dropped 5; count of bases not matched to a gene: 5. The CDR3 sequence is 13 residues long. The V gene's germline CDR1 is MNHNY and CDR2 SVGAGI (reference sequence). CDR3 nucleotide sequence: TGTGCCACCCGGACAGGGGGCGGAGATACGCAGTATTTT. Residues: CATRTGGGDTQYF.

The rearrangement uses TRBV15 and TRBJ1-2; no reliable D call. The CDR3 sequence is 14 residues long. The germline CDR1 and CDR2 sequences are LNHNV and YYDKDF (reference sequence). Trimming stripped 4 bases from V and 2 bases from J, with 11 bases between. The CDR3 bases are TGTGCCACCAGCACAACCGGACCCAACTATGGCTACACCTTC. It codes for CATSTTGPNYGYTF.

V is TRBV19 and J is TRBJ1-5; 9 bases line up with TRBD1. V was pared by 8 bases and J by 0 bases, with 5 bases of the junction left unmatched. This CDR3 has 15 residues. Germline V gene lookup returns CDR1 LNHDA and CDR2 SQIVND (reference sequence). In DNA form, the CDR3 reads TGTGCCAGTGACAGGGGGTCCTATAGCAATCAGCCCCAGCATTTT. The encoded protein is CASDRGSYSNQPQHF.

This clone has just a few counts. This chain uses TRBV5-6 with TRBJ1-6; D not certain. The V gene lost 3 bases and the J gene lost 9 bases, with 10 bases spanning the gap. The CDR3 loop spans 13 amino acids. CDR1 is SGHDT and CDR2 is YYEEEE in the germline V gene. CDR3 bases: TGTGCCAGCAGCTCGGGGTCTATTTCACCCCTCCACTTT. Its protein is CASSSGSISPLHF.

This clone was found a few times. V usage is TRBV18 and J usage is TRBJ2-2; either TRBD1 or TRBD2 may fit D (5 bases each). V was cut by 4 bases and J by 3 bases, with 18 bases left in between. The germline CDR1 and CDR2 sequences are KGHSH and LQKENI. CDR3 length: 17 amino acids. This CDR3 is CASSLDQGRGHTGELFF. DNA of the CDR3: TGTGCCAGCTCACTCGACCAGGGTCGAGGGCACACCGGGGAGCTGTTTTTT. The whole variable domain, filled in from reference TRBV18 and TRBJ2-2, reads NAGVMQNPRHLVRRRGQEARLRCSPMKGHSHVYWYRQLPEEGLKFMVYLQKENIIDESGMPKERFSAEFPKEGPSILRIQQVVRGDSAAYFCASSLDQGRGHTGELFFGEGSRLTVL.

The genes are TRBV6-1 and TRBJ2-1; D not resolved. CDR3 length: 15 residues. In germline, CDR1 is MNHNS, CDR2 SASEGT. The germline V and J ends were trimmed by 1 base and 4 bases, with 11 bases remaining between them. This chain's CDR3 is CASSEVRTSYNEQFF. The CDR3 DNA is TGTGCCAGCAGTGAAGTAAGGACCAGTTACAATGAGCAGTTCTTC.

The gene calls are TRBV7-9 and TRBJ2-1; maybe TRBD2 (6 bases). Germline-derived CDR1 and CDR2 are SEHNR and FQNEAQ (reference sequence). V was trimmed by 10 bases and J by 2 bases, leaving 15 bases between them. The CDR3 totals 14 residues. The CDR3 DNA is TGTGCCACCATTCTGGCGGGACCCTACAATGAGCAGTTCTTC. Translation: CATILAGPYNEQFF.

As DNA, the CDR3 is TGTGCCAGCAGTTTCGACGGGGGCCCCTACAATGAGCAGTTCTTC. This gives the protein CASSFDGGPYNEQFF. The rearrangement uses TRBV27 and TRBJ2-1; D could derive from TRBD1 or TRBD2 (6 bases each). The CDR3 contains 15 residues. Trimming took 3 bases from V and 2 from J, leaving 11 bases between them. CDR1 is MNHEY and CDR2 is SMNVEV in the germline V gene (reference sequence).

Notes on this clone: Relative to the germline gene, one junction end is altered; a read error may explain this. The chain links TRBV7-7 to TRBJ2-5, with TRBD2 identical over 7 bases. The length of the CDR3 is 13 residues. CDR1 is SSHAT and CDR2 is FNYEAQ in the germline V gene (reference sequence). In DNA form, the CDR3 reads TGTGCTAGCAGCCCGGGACTACAAGAGACCCAGTACTTC. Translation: CASSPGLQETQYF.

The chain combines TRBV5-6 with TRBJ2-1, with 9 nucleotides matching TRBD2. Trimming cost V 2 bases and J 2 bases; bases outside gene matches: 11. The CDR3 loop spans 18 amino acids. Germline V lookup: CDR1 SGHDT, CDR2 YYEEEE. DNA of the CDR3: TGTGCCAGCAGCTTTTTCAGCGGGGGGCCCACAACCTACAATGAGCAGTTCTTC. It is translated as CASSFFSGGPTTYNEQFF.

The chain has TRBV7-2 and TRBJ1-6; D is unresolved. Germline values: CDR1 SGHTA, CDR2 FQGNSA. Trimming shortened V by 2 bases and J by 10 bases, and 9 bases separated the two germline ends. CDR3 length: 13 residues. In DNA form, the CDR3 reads TGTGCCAGCAGCTTATCATCGTGGTCACCCCTCCACTTT. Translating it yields CASSLSSWSPLHF.